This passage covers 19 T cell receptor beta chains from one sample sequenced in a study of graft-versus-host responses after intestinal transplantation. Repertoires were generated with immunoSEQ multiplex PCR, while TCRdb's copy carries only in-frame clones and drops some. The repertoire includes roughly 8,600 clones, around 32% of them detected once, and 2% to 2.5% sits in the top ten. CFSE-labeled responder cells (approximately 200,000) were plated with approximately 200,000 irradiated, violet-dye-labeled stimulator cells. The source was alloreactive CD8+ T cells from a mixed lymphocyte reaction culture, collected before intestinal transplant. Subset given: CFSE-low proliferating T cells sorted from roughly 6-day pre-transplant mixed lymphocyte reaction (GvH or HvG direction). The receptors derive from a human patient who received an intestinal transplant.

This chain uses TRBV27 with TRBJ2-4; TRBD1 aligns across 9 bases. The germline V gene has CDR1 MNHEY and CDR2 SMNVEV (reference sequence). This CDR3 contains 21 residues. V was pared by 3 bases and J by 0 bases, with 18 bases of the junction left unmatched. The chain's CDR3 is CASSFWGPGQGQILAKNIQYF. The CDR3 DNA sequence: TGTGCCAGCAGTTTTTGGGGGCCTGGACAGGGGCAAATACTAGCCAAAAACATTCAGTACTTC.

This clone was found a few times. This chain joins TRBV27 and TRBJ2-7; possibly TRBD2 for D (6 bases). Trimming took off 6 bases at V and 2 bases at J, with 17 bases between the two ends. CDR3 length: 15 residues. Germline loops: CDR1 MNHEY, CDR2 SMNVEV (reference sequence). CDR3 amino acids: CASRALAETTYEQYF. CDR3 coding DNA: TGTGCCAGCAGGGCGTTAGCGGAAACTACCTACGAGCAGTACTTC.

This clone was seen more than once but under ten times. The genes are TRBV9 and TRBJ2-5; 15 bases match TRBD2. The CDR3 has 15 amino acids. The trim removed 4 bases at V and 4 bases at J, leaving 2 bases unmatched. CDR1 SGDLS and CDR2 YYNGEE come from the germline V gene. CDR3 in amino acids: CASSSGLAGGETQYF. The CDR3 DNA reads TGTGCCAGCAGCTCGGGACTAGCGGGGGGAGAGACCCAGTACTTC.

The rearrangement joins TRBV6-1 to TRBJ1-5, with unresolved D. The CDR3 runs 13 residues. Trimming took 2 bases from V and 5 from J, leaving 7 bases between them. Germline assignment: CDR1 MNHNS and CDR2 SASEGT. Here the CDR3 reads CASSELGHQPQHF. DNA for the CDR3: TGTGCCAGCAGTGAATTGGGCCATCAGCCCCAGCATTTT.

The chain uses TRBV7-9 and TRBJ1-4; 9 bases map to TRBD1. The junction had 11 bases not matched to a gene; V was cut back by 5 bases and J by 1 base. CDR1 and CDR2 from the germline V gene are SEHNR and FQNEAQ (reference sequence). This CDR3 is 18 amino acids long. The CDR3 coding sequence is TGTGCCAGCAGCGTCACAGGGGGCGAGGGGGTAACTAATGAAAAACTGTTTTTT. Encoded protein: CASSVTGGEGVTNEKLFF.

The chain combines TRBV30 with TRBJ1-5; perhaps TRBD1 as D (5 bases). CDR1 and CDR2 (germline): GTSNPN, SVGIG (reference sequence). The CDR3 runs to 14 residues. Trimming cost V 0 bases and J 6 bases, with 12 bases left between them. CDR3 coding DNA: TGTGCCTGGAGTGTAGTTGGGGCAAGTCAGCCCCAGCATTTT. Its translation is CAWSVVGASQPQHF.

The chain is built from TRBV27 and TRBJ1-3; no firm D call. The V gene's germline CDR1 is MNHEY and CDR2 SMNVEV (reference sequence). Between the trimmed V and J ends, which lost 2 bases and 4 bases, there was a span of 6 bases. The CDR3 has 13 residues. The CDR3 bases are TGTGCCAGCAGTTTACAGCGAGGAAACACCATATATTTT. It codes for CASSLQRGNTIYF.

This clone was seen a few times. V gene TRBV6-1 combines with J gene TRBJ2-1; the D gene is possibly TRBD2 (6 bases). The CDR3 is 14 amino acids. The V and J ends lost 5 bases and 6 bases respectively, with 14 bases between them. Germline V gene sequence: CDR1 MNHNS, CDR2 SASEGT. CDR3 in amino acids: CASSIGLPPNEQFF. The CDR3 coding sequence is TGTGCCAGCAGTATAGGACTACCCCCCAATGAGCAGTTCTTC.

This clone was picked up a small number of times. The DNA for the CDR3 is TGCGCCAGCAGCCAGAGCACTGAAGCTTTCTTT. Protein sequence: CASSQSTEAFF. The genes are TRBV4-1 and TRBJ1-1; D gene ambiguous. The germline V gene has CDR1 MGHRA and CDR2 YSYEKL. V was trimmed by 3 bases and J by 4 bases, leaving 3 bases between them. The CDR3 contains 11 residues.

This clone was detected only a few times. The CDR3 here is CASSLGLAGEGTGELFF. The CDR3 DNA follows: TGTGCCAGCAGCTTAGGACTAGCGGGAGAGGGCACCGGGGAGCTGTTTTTT. This chain joins TRBV7-8 and TRBJ2-2; the match to TRBD2 covers 12 bases. The CDR3 extends over 17 amino acids. V lost 1 base to trimming and J lost 4 bases; unmatched junction nucleotides: 4. Germline V CDR1 and CDR2: SGHVS, FQNEAQ.

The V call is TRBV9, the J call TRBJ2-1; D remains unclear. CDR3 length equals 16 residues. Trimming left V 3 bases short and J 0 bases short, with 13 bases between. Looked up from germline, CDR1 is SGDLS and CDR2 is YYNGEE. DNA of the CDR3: TGTGCCAGCAGCGCCCGATCCGGAGCCTCCTACAATGAGCAGTTCTTC. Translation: CASSARSGASYNEQFF.

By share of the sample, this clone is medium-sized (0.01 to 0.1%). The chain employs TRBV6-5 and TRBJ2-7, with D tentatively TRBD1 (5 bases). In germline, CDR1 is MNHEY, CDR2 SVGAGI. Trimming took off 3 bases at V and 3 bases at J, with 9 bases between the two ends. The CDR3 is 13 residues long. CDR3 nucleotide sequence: TGTGCCAGCAGTTATGACGACAGCTACGAGCAGTACTTC. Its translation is CASSYDDSYEQYF.

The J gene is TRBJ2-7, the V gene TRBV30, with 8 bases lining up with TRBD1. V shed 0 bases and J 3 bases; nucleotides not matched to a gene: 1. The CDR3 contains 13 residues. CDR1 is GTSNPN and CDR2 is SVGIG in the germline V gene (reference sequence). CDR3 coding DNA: TGTGCCTGGAGTGTAGGGACAGGCTACGAGCAGTACTTC. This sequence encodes CAWSVGTGYEQYF. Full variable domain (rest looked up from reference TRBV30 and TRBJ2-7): SQTIHQWPATLVQPVGSPLSLECTVEGTSNPNLYWYRQAAGRGLQLLFYSVGIGQISSEVPQNLSASRPQDRQFILSSKKLLLSDSGFYLCAWSVGTGYEQYFGPGTRLTVT.

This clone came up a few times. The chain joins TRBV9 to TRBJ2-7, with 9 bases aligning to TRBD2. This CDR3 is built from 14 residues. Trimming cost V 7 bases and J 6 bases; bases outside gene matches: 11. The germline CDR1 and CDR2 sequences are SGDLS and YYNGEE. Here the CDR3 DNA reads TGTGCCAGCGCCGGAGCGGGAGGCCCCCTCGAGCAGTACTTC. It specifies CASAGAGGPLEQYF.

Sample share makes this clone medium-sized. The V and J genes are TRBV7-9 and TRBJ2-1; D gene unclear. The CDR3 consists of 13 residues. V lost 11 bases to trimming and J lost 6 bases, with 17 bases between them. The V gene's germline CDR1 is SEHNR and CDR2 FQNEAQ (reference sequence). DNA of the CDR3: TGTGCCCTACATATGCTTCGAGGCAATGAGCAGTTCTTC. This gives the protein CALHMLRGNEQFF.

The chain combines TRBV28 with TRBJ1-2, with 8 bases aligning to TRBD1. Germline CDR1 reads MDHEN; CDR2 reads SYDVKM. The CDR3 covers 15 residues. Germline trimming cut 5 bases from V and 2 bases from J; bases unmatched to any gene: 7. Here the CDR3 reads CASSAPWDRNYGYTF. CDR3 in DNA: TGTGCCAGCAGTGCACCGTGGGACAGGAACTATGGCTACACCTTC.

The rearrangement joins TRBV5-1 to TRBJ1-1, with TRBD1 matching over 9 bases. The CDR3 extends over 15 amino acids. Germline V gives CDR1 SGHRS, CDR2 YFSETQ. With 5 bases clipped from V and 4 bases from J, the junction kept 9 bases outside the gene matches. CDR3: CASSPGDRASTEAFF. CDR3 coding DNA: TGCGCCAGCAGTCCGGGGGACAGGGCTTCCACTGAAGCTTTCTTT.

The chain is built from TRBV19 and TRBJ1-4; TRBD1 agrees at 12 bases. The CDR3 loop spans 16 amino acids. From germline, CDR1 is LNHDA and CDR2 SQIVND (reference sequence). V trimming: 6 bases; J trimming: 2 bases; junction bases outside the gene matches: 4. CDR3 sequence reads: CASSGTGGYTNEKLFF. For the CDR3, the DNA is TGTGCCAGTAGCGGGACAGGGGGCTATACTAATGAAAAACTGTTTTTT.

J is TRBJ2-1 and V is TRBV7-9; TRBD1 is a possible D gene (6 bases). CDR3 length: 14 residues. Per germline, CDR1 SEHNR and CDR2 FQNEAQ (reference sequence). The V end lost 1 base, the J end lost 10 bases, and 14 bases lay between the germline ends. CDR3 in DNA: TGTGCCAGCAGCTTAGTCTACGGACAGAGCGAGCAGTTCTTC. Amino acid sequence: CASSLVYGQSEQFF.